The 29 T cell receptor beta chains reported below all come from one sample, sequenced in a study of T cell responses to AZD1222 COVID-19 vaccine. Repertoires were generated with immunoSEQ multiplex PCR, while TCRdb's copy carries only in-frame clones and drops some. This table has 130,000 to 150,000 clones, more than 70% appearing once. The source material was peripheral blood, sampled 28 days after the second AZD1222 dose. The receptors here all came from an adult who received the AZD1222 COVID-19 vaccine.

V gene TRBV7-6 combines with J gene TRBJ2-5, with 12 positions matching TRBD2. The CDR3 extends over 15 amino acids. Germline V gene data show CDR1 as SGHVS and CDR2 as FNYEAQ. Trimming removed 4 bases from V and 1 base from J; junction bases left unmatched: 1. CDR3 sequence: CASSSGLAGQETQYF. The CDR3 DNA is TGTGCCAGCAGCTCGGGACTAGCGGGCCAAGAGACCCAGTACTTC.

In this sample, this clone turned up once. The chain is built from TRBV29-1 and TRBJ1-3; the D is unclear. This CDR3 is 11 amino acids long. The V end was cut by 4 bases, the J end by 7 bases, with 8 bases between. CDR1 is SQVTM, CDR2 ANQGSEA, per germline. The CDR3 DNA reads TGCAGCGTTGTCGCCAGTAACACCATATATTTT. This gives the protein CSVVASNTIYF.

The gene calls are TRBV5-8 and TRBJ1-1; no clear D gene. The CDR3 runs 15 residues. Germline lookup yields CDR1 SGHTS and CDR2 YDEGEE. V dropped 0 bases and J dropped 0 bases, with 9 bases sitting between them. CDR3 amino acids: CASSLVGRMNTEAFF. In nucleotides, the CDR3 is TGTGCCAGCAGCTTGGTTGGGAGGATGAACACTGAAGCTTTCTTT.

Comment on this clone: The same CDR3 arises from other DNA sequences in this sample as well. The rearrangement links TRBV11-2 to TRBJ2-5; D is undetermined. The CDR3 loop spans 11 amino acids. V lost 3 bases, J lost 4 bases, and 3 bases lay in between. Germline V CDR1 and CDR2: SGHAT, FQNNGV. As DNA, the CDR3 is TGTGCCAGCAGCTTTGGAGAGACCCAGTACTTC. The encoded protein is CASSFGETQYF.

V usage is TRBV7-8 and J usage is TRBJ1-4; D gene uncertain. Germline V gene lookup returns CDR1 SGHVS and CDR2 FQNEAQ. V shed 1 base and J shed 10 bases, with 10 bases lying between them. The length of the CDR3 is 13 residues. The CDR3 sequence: CASSLGSDGKLFF. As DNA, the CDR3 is TGTGCCAGCAGCTTAGGCTCGGATGGAAAACTGTTTTTT.

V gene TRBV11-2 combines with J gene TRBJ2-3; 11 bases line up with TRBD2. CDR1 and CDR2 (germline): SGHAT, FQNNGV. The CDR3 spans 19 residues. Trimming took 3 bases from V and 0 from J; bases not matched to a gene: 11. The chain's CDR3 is CASSFRVGGTSGSTDTQYF. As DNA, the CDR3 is TGTGCCAGCAGCTTCCGAGTGGGGGGGACTAGCGGTAGCACAGATACGCAGTATTTT.

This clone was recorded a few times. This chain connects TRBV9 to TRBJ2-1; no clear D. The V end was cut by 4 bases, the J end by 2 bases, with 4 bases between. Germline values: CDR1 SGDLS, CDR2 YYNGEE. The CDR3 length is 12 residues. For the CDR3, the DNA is TGTGCCAGCAGCAGTACCTACAATGAGCAGTTCTTC. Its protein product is CASSSTYNEQFF.

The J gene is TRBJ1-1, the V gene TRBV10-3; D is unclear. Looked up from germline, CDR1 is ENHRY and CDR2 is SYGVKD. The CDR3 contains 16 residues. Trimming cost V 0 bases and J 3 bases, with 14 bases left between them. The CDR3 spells CAISESIGTRDTEAFF. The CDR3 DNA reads TGTGCCATCAGTGAGTCGATCGGTACACGGGACACTGAAGCTTTCTTT.

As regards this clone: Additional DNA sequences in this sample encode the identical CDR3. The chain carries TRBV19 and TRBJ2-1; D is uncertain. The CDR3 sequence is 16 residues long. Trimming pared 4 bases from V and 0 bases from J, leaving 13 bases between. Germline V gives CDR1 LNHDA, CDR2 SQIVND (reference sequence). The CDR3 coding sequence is TGTGCCAGTAGTACCTTGGCACTCAGCTCCTACAATGAGCAGTTCTTC. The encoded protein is CASSTLALSSYNEQFF.

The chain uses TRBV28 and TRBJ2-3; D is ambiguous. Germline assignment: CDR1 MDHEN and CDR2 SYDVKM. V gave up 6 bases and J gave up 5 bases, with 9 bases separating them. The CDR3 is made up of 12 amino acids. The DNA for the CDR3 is TGTGCCAGCAGCACGACGAAAGATACGCAGTATTTT. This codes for CASSTTKDTQYF.

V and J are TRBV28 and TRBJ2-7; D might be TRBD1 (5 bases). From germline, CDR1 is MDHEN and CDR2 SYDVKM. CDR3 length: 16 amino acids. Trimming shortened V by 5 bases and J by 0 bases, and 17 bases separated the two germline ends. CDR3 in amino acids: CASSPPTDIHSYEQYF. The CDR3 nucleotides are TGTGCCAGCAGTCCCCCAACGGACATCCACTCCTACGAGCAGTACTTC.

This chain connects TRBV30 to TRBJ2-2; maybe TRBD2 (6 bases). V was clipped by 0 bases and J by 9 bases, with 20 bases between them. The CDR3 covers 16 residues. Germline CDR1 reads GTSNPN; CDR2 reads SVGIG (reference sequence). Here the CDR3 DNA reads TGTGCCTGGAGTGTACTGCAGGAGGGAGGTTATAGGGAGCTGTTTTTT. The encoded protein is CAWSVLQEGGYRELFF.

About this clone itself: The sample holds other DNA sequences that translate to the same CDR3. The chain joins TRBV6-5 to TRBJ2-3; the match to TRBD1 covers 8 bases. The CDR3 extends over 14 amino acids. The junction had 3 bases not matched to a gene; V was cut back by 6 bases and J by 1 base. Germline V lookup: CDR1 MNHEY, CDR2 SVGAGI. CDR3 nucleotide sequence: TGTGCCAGCAGGTCGGGACAGGGCACAGATACGCAGTATTTT. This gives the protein CASRSGQGTDTQYF.

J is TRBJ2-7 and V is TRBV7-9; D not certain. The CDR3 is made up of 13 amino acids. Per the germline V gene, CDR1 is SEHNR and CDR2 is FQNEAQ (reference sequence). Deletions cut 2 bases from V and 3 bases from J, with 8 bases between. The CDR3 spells CASSLLDLYEQYF. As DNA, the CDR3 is TGTGCCAGCAGCTTACTAGATCTCTACGAGCAGTACTTC. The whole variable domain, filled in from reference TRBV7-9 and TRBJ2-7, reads DTGVSQNPRHKITKRGQNVTFRCDPISEHNRLYWYRQTLGQGPEFLTYFQNEAQLEKSRLLSDRFSAERPKGSFSTLEIQRTEQGDSAMYLCASSLLDLYEQYFGPGTRLTVT.

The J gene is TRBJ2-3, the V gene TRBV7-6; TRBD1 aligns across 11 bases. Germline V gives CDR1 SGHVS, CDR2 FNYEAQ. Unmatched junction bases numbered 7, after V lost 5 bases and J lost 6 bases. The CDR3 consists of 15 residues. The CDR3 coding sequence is TGTGCCAGCAGCAAGGACAGGGGGCGCTCCGATACGCAGTATTTT. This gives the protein CASSKDRGRSDTQYF.

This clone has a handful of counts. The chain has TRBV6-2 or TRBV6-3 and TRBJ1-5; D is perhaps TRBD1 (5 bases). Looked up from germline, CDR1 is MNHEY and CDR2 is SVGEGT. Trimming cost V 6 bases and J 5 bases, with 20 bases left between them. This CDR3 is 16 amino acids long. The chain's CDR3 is CASSLFLGGGDQPQHF. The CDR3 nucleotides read TGTGCCAGCAGCCTCTTCCTCGGGGGGGGAGATCAGCCCCAGCATTTT.

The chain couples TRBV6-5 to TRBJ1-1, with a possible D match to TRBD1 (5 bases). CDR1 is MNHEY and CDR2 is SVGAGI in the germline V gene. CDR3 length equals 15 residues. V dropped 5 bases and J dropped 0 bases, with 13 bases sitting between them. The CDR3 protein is CASSPGPSMNTEAFF. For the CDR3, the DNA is TGTGCCAGCAGTCCGGGACCGTCTATGAACACTGAAGCTTTCTTT.

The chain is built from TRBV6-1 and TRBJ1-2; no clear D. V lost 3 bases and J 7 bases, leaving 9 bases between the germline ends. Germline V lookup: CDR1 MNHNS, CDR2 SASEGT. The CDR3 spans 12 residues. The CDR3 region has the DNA TGTGCCAGCAGTGAGGGTTCGGGTGGCTACACCTTC. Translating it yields CASSEGSGGYTF.

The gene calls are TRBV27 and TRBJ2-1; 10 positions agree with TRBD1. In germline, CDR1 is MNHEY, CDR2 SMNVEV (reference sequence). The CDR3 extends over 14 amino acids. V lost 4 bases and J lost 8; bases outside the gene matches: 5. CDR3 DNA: TGTGCCAGCAGTTGGACAGGGGGTCTCGATGAGCAGTTCTTC. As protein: CASSWTGGLDEQFF.

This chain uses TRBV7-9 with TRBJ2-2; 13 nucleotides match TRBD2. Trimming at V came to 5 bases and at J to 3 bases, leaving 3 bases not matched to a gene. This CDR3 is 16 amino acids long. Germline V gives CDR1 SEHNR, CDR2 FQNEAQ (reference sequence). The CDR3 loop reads CASSPGTSGDTGELFF. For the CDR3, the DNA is TGTGCCAGCAGCCCAGGGACTAGCGGGGACACCGGGGAGCTGTTTTTT.

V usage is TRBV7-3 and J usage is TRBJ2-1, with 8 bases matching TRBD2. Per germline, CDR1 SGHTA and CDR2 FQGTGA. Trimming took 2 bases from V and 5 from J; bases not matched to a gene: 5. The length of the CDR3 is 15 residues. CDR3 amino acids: CASSLGLAENNEQFF. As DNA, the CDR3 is TGTGCCAGCAGCTTAGGACTAGCTGAAAACAATGAGCAGTTCTTC.

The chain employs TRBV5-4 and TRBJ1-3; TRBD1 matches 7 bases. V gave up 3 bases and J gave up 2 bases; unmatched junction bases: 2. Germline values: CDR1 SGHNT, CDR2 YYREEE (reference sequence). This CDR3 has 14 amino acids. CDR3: CASSSQGTGNTIYF. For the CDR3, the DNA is TGTGCCAGCAGCTCACAGGGGACTGGAAACACCATATATTTT.

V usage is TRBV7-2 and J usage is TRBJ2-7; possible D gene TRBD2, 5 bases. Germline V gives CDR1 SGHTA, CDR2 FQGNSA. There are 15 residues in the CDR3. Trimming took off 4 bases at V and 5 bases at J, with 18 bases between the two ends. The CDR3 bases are TGTGCCAGCAGCTCCCTGGGAGAGGCAGTCCACGAGCAGTACTTC. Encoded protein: CASSSLGEAVHEQYF.

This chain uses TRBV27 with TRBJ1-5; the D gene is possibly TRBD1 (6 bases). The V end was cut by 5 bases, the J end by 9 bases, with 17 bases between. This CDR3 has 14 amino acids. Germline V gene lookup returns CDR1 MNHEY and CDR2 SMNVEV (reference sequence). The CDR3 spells CASSPIGGPWPQHF. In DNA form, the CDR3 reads TGTGCCAGCAGTCCCATTGGGGGGCCATGGCCCCAGCATTTT.

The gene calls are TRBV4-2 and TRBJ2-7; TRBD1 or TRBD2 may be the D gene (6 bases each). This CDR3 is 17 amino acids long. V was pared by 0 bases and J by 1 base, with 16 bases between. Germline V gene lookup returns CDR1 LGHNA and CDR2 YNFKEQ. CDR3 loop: CASSQEFGGRRSYEQYF. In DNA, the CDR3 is TGTGCCAGCAGCCAAGAGTTTGGGGGGCGAAGGTCCTACGAGCAGTACTTC.

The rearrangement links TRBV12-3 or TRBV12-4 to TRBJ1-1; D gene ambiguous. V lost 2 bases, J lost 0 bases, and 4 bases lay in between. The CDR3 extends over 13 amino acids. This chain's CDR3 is CASSLQLNTEAFF. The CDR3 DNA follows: TGTGCCAGCAGTTTACAGTTGAACACTGAAGCTTTCTTT.

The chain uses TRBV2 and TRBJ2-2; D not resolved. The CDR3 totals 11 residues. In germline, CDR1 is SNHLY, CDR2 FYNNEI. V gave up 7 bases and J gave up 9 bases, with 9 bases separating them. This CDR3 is CASNLGRELFF. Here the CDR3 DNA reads TGTGCCAGCAACTTAGGCCGGGAGCTGTTTTTT.

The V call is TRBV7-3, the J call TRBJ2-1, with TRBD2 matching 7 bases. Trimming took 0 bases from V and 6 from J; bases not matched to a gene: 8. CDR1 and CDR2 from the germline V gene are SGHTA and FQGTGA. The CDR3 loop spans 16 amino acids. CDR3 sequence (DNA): TGTGCCAGCAGCTTAACAGGGCGGGAGCGGATCAATGAGCAGTTCTTC. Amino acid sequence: CASSLTGRERINEQFF.

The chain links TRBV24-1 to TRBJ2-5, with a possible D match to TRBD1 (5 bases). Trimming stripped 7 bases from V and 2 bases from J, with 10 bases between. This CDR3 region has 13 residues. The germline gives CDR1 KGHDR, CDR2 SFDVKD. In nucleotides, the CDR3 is TGTGCCACCAGCGCGACAGTTCAAGAGACCCAGTACTTC. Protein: CATSATVQETQYF.